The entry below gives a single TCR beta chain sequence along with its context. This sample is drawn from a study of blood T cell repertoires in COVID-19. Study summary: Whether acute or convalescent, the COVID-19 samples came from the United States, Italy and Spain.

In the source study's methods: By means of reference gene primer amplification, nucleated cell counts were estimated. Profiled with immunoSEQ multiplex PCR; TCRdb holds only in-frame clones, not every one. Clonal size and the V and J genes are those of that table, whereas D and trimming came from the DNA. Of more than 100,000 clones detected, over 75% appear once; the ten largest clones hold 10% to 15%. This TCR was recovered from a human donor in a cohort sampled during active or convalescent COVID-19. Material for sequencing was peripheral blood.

CDR3 loop: CASSLAGAAEAFF. In DNA, the CDR3 is TGTGCCAGCTCATTGGCGGGGGCCGCTGAAGCTTTCTTT. The chain links TRBV18 to TRBJ1-1; TRBD1 is a possible D gene (6 bases). Trimming cost V 5 bases and J 6 bases, with 13 bases left between them. Germline V gene lookup returns CDR1 KGHSH and CDR2 LQKENI. This CDR3 has 13 amino acids.